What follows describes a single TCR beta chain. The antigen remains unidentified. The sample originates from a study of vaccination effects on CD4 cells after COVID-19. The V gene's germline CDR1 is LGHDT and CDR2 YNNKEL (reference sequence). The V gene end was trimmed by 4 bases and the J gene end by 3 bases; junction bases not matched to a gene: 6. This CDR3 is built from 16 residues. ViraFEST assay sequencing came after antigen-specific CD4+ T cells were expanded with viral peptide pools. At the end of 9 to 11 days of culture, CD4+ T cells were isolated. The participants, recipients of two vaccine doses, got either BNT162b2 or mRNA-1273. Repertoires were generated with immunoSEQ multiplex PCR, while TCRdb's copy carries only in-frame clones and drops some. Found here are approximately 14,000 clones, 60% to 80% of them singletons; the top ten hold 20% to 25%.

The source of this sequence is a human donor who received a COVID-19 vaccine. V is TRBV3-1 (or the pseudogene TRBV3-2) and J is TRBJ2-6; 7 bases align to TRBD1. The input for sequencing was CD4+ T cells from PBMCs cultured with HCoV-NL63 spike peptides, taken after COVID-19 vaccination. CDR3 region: CASSRRQGSGANVLTF. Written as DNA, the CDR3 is TGTGCCAGCAGCCGCCGACAGGGAAGTGGGGCCAACGTCCTGACTTTC.